Listed below are T cell receptor beta chains from one sample, sequenced in a study of cytomegalovirus exposure and HLA in healthy donors. Clones were read by immunoSEQ multiplex PCR, and TCRdb kept only the in-frame ones, dropping some. The profile shows roughly 67,000 clones, about 71% of them singletons. The source material was PBMCs. These receptors were taken from a man in his 60s in good health and CMV-seropositive. Both conserved end residues are part of each CDR3. D genes are given only for firm matches. A clone size is listed for some rows: how often the clone was seen (once, few, many), or a class if it is expanded.

clone size: .
J gene: TRBJ1-1
V gene: TRBV5-1
D gene: .
CDR3 protein: CASSWGPNTEAFF
CDR3 DNA: TGCGCCAGCAGCTGGGGGCCGAACACTGAAGCTTTCTTT

clone size: .
J gene: TRBJ2-3
V gene: TRBV6-1
D gene: TRBD1
CDR3 protein: CASSGTGDTDTQYF
CDR3 DNA: TGTGCCAGCAGCGGGACAGGGGACACAGATACGCAGTATTTT

clone size: .
J gene: TRBJ2-5
V gene: TRBV11-2
D gene: TRBD1
CDR3 protein: CASRLDRGRETQYF
CDR3 DNA: TGTGCCAGCAGGTTAGACAGGGGCCGGGAGACCCAGTACTTC

clone size: .
J gene: TRBJ2-5
V gene: TRBV11-2
D gene: TRBD1
CDR3 protein: CASRGQGPRDQYF
CDR3 DNA: TGTGCCAGCAGGGGACAGGGGCCAAGGGACCAGTACTTC

clone size: .
J gene: TRBJ2-7
V gene: TRBV6-1
D gene: .
CDR3 protein: CASSLTGIYEQYF
CDR3 DNA: TGTGCCAGCAGTCTTACAGGGATCTACGAGCAGTACTTC

clone size: .
J gene: TRBJ2-5
V gene: TRBV10-1
D gene: TRBD2
CDR3 protein: CAGSESTSGPARGGLETQYF
CDR3 DNA: TGCGCCGGCAGTGAATCGACTAGCGGGCCTGCTCGCGGCGGGCTGGAGACCCAGTACTTC

clone size: .
J gene: TRBJ1-5
V gene: TRBV29-1
D gene: TRBD1
CDR3 protein: CSARQGTNQPQHF
CDR3 DNA: TGCAGCGCAAGACAGGGAACAAATCAGCCCCAGCATTTT

clone size: .
J gene: TRBJ2-7
V gene: TRBV19
D gene: TRBD1
CDR3 protein: CASSIDRGREQYF
CDR3 DNA: TGTGCCAGTAGTATCGACAGGGGGCGAGAGCAGTACTTC

clone size: .
J gene: TRBJ2-2
V gene: TRBV2
D gene: .
CDR3 protein: CASRWGPSNTGELFF
CDR3 DNA: TGTGCCAGCAGGTGGGGGCCCTCGAACACCGGGGAGCTGTTTTTT

clone size: few
J gene: TRBJ2-1
V gene: TRBV10-2
D gene: TRBD2
CDR3 protein: CASSEAGGPGNEQFF
CDR3 DNA: TGCGCCAGCAGTGAAGCGGGAGGGCCGGGAAATGAGCAGTTCTTC

clone size: .
J gene: TRBJ1-1
V gene: TRBV29-1
D gene: TRBD1
CDR3 protein: CSARATGGRAEAFF
CDR3 DNA: TGCAGCGCTAGAGCAACAGGGGGTCGGGCTGAAGCTTTCTTT

clone size: once
J gene: TRBJ2-7
V gene: TRBV7-2
D gene: TRBD1
CDR3 protein: CASRTPGQGVYEQYF
CDR3 DNA: TGTGCCAGCCGCACACCGGGACAGGGGGTGTACGAGCAGTACTTC

clone size: few
J gene: TRBJ2-7
V gene: TRBV6-5
D gene: TRBD1
CDR3 protein: CASRQGQGAHEQYF
CDR3 DNA: TGTGCCAGCAGACAGGGACAGGGGGCTCACGAGCAGTACTTC

clone size: few
J gene: TRBJ2-3
V gene: TRBV6-1
D gene: TRBD2
CDR3 protein: CASLERGNTDTQYF
CDR3 DNA: TGTGCCAGCCTTGAGCGGGGGAACACAGATACGCAGTATTTT

clone size: .
J gene: TRBJ1-1
V gene: TRBV5-1
D gene: .
CDR3 protein: CASSPIQVNTEAFF
CDR3 DNA: TGCGCCAGCAGCCCCATACAGGTGAACACTGAAGCTTTCTTT

clone size: .
J gene: TRBJ2-7
V gene: TRBV10-1
D gene: TRBD1
CDR3 protein: CASSEGGQGAYEQYF
CDR3 DNA: TGCGCCAGCAGTGAGGGGGGACAGGGGGCGTACGAGCAGTACTTC

clone size: .
J gene: TRBJ2-7
V gene: TRBV4-1
D gene: .
CDR3 protein: CASRRLGGSYEQYF
CDR3 DNA: TGCGCCAGCAGACGTCTAGGTGGCTCCTACGAGCAGTACTTC

clone size: .
J gene: TRBJ2-5
V gene: TRBV13
D gene: TRBD2
CDR3 protein: CASSPGLAEETQYF
CDR3 DNA: TGTGCCAGCAGCCCGGGACTAGCGGAAGAGACCCAGTACTTC

clone size: .
J gene: TRBJ2-1
V gene: TRBV11-2
D gene: TRBD2
CDR3 protein: CASSVAEGLPLVNEQFF
CDR3 DNA: TGTGCCAGCAGTGTTGCTGAGGGACTACCCCTGGTTAATGAGCAGTTCTTC

clone size: .
J gene: TRBJ1-2
V gene: TRBV2
D gene: .
CDR3 protein: CASSWGVHGYTF
CDR3 DNA: TGTGCCAGCAGTTGGGGAGTTCATGGCTACACCTTC

clone size: few
J gene: TRBJ2-6
V gene: TRBV19
D gene: .
CDR3 protein: CATRPGHHPSGANVLTF
CDR3 DNA: TGTGCCACTAGACCGGGACACCATCCTTCTGGGGCCAACGTCCTGACTTTC

clone size: .
J gene: TRBJ2-3
V gene: TRBV5-1
D gene: TRBD2
CDR3 protein: CASSPYREADTQYF
CDR3 DNA: TGCGCCAGCAGCCCGTACCGGGAGGCAGATACGCAGTATTTT

clone size: .
J gene: TRBJ2-1
V gene: TRBV6-4
D gene: TRBD2
CDR3 protein: CASSQDGLAGNEQFF
CDR3 DNA: TGTGCCAGCAGCCAAGATGGACTAGCGGGGAATGAGCAGTTCTTC

clone size: once
J gene: TRBJ1-1
V gene: TRBV10-2
D gene: TRBD1
CDR3 protein: CASRGDRGHDEAFF
CDR3 DNA: TGCGCCAGCAGGGGCGACAGGGGGCATGATGAAGCTTTCTTT

clone size: .
J gene: TRBJ2-4
V gene: TRBV5-1
D gene: TRBD2
CDR3 protein: CASSLSTGGAKNIQYF
CDR3 DNA: TGCGCCAGCAGCTTGTCGACGGGAGGGGCCAAAAACATTCAGTACTTC

clone size: .
J gene: TRBJ1-2
V gene: TRBV6-5
D gene: .
CDR3 protein: CASSYLQASNYGYTF
CDR3 DNA: TGTGCCAGCAGTTACTTACAGGCGTCTAACTATGGCTACACCTTC

clone size: .
J gene: TRBJ2-1
V gene: TRBV7-6
D gene: TRBD1
CDR3 protein: CASSYRGNEQFF
CDR3 DNA: TGTGCCAGCAGCTACAGGGGCAATGAGCAGTTCTTC

clone size: .
J gene: TRBJ1-2
V gene: TRBV19
D gene: .
CDR3 protein: CASTPDSDGYGYTF
CDR3 DNA: TGTGCCAGTACCCCGGACTCAGACGGCTATGGCTACACCTTC

clone size: .
J gene: TRBJ2-1
V gene: TRBV7-9
D gene: .
CDR3 protein: CASSLGLNEQFF
CDR3 DNA: TGTGCCAGCAGCCTAGGACTCAATGAGCAGTTCTTC

clone size: .
J gene: TRBJ2-2
V gene: TRBV27
D gene: TRBD1
CDR3 protein: CASSLPPGQGNTGELFF
CDR3 DNA: TGTGCCAGCAGTTTGCCGCCGGGACAGGGGAACACCGGGGAGCTGTTTTTT

clone size: .
J gene: TRBJ2-4
V gene: TRBV7-9
D gene: .
CDR3 protein: CASSLQGGLNIQYF
CDR3 DNA: TGTGCCAGCAGCTTACAGGGTGGGTTAAACATTCAGTACTTC

clone size: once
J gene: TRBJ2-7
V gene: TRBV7-9
D gene: TRBD1
CDR3 protein: CASSLTGSLGEQYF
CDR3 DNA: TGTGCCAGCAGCTTGACAGGGAGTTTAGGGGAGCAGTACTTC

clone size: .
J gene: TRBJ2-7
V gene: TRBV27
D gene: .
CDR3 protein: CASSLVGGNPYEQYF
CDR3 DNA: TGTGCCAGCAGTTTAGTGGGGGGAAACCCCTACGAGCAGTACTTC

clone size: .
J gene: TRBJ2-1
V gene: TRBV6-1
D gene: .
CDR3 protein: CASSEAGDLQFF
CDR3 DNA: TGTGCCAGCAGTGAAGCGGGGGACTTACAGTTCTTC

clone size: once
J gene: TRBJ1-1
V gene: TRBV7-9
D gene: TRBD1
CDR3 protein: CASSLVKVRGTGPTEAFF
CDR3 DNA: TGTGCCAGCAGCTTAGTGAAGGTCCGGGGGACAGGGCCCACTGAAGCTTTCTTT

clone size: .
J gene: TRBJ2-2
V gene: TRBV7-2
D gene: TRBD2
CDR3 protein: CASSPGRVAGSGELFF
CDR3 DNA: TGTGCCAGCAGCCCGGGACGAGTAGCGGGGTCCGGGGAGCTGTTTTTT

clone size: .
J gene: TRBJ1-2
V gene: TRBV25-1
D gene: TRBD1
CDR3 protein: CASAGTGHNYGYTF
CDR3 DNA: TGTGCCAGCGCCGGGACAGGACATAACTATGGCTACACCTTC

clone size: few
J gene: TRBJ1-2
V gene: TRBV13
D gene: .
CDR3 protein: CASSENAGNYGYTF
CDR3 DNA: TGTGCCAGCAGCGAAAACGCAGGGAATTATGGCTACACCTTC

clone size: .
J gene: TRBJ2-6
V gene: TRBV7-9
D gene: .
CDR3 protein: CASTARGSGANVLTF
CDR3 DNA: TGTGCCAGCACCGCCAGGGGCTCTGGGGCCAACGTCCTGACTTTC

clone size: .
J gene: TRBJ2-4
V gene: TRBV2
D gene: TRBD1
CDR3 protein: CASSFPGQGPNQYF
CDR3 DNA: TGTGCCAGCAGTTTTCCCGGACAGGGTCCTAATCAGTACTTC

clone size: .
J gene: TRBJ2-1
V gene: TRBV4-2
D gene: TRBD1
CDR3 protein: CASSQGDSNNEQFF
CDR3 DNA: TGTGCCAGCAGCCAAGGGGACAGTAATAATGAGCAGTTCTTC

clone size: .
J gene: TRBJ2-4
V gene: TRBV11-2
D gene: .
CDR3 protein: CASSLDREIQYF
CDR3 DNA: TGTGCCAGCAGCTTAGATCGGGAAATTCAGTACTTC

clone size: .
J gene: TRBJ2-7
V gene: TRBV5-4
D gene: .
CDR3 protein: CASSPVQGSYEQYF
CDR3 DNA: TGTGCCAGCAGCCCGGTCCAGGGCTCCTACGAGCAGTACTTC

clone size: .
J gene: TRBJ2-2
V gene: TRBV28
D gene: .
CDR3 protein: CASTNPAGANTGELFF
CDR3 DNA: TGTGCCAGCACGAACCCCGCAGGGGCGAACACCGGGGAGCTGTTTTTT

clone size: .
J gene: TRBJ1-4
V gene: TRBV18
D gene: .
CDR3 protein: CASSPPGEKLFF
CDR3 DNA: TGTGCCAGCTCACCCCCAGGGGAAAAACTGTTTTTT

clone size: .
J gene: TRBJ2-7
V gene: TRBV6-6
D gene: .
CDR3 protein: CASSDAQGSGSYEQYF
CDR3 DNA: TGTGCCAGCAGCGATGCACAGGGTTCCGGATCCTACGAGCAGTACTTC

clone size: .
J gene: TRBJ2-7
V gene: TRBV6-5
D gene: .
CDR3 protein: CASSLRGGEQYF
CDR3 DNA: TGTGCCAGCAGTTTACGAGGGGGCGAGCAGTACTTC

clone size: once
J gene: TRBJ2-1
V gene: TRBV11-3
D gene: TRBD2
CDR3 protein: CASTQTGLAVRSSYNEQFF
CDR3 DNA: TGTGCCAGCACCCAGACGGGACTAGCGGTAAGGAGCTCCTACAATGAGCAGTTCTTC

clone size: .
J gene: TRBJ2-5
V gene: TRBV6-1
D gene: TRBD1
CDR3 protein: CASSEADRVETQYF
CDR3 DNA: TGTGCCAGCAGTGAAGCGGACAGGGTAGAGACCCAGTACTTC

clone size: few
J gene: TRBJ2-3
V gene: TRBV6-6
D gene: .
CDR3 protein: CASSYSNGDTQYF
CDR3 DNA: TGTGCCAGCAGTTACTCGAACGGAGATACGCAGTATTTT

clone size: .
J gene: TRBJ2-2
V gene: TRBV11-3
D gene: TRBD2
CDR3 protein: CASGSGRGTGELFF
CDR3 DNA: TGTGCCAGCGGGAGCGGGAGGGGCACCGGGGAGCTGTTTTTT

clone size: .
J gene: TRBJ1-2
V gene: TRBV9
D gene: TRBD1
CDR3 protein: CASSVGTGNYGYTF
CDR3 DNA: TGTGCCAGCAGCGTAGGGACAGGGAACTATGGCTACACCTTC

clone size: .
J gene: TRBJ2-7
V gene: TRBV6-5
D gene: TRBD2
CDR3 protein: CASSLAGAGYEQYF
CDR3 DNA: TGTGCCAGCAGTTTAGCGGGAGCCGGCTACGAGCAGTACTTC